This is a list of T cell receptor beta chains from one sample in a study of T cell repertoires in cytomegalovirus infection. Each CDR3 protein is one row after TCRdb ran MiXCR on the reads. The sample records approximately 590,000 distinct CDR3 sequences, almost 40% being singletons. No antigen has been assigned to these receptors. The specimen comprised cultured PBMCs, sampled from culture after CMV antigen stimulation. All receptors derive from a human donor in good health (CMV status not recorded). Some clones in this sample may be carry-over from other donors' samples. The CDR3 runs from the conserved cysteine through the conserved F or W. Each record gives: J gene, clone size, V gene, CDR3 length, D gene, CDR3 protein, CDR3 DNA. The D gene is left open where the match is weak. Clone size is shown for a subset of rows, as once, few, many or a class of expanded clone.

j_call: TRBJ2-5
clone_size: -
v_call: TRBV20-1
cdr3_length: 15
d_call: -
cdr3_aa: CSARIGARAEETQYF
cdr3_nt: TGCAGTGCTCGGATCGGGGCGCGGGCGGAGGAGACCCAGTACTTC

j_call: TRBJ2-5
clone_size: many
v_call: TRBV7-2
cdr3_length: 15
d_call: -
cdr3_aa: CASSLMVRTEETQYF
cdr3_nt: TGTGCCAGCAGCTTAATGGTCCGGACAGAAGAGACCCAGTACTTC

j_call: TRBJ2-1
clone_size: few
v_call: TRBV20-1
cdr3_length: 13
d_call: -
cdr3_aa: CSARAPPGNEQFF
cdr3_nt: TGCAGTGCTAGAGCTCCTCCGGGCAATGAGCAGTTCTTC

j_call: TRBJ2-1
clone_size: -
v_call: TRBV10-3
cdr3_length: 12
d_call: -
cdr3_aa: CATMGQTLEQFF
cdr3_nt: TGTGCCACCATGGGCCAGACCCTTGAGCAGTTCTTC

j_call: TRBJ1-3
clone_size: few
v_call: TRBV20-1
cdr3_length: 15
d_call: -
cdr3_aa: CSARDPFRAGNTIYF
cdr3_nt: TGCAGTGCTAGAGACCCTTTTAGAGCTGGAAACACCATATATTTT

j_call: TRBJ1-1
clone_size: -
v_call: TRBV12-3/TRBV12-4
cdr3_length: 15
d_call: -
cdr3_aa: CASSLSSGLNTEAFF
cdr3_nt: TGTGCCAGCAGTTTAAGCAGTGGACTGAACACTGAAGCTTTCTTT

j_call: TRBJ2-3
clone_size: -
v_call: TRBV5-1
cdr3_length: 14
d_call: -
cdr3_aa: CASGGTQSTDTQYF
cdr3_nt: TGCGCCAGCGGAGGGACTCAAAGCACAGATACGCAGTATTTT

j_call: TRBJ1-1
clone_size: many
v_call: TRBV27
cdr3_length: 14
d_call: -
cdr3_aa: CASSLGGANTEAFF
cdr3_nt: TGTGCCAGCAGCTTAGGAGGTGCGAACACTGAAGCTTTCTTT

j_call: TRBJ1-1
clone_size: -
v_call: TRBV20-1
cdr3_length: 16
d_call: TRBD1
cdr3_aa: CSARIRGQGGDTEAFF
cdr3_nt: TGCAGTGCTAGGATTAGGGGGCAGGGGGGTGACACTGAAGCTTTCTTT

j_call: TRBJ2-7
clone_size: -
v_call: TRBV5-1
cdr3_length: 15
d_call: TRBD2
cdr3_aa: CASSLGVAGAYEQYF
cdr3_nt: TGCGCCAGCAGCTTGGGCGTAGCGGGGGCCTACGAGCAGTACTTC

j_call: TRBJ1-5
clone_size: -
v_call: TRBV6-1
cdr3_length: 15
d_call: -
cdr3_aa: CASSQRGGYNQPQHF
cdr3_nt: TGTGCCAGCAGTCAAAGGGGCGGATACAATCAGCCCCAGCATTTT

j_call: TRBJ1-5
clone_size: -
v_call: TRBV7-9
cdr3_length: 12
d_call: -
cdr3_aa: CASSLVGSSREF
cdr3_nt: TGTGCCAGCAGCTTAGTAGGTTCCTCGCGGGAGTTT

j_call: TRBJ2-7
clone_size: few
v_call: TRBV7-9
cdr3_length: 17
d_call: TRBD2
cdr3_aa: CASSSGVASGGFYEQYF
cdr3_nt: TGTGCCAGCAGCTCCGGAGTGGCTAGCGGGGGGTTCTACGAGCAGTACTTC

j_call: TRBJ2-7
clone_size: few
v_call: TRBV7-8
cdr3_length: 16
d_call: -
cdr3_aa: CASSSYRATSSYEQYF
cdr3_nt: TGTGCCAGCAGCTCATACAGGGCCACCAGCTCCTACGAGCAGTACTTC

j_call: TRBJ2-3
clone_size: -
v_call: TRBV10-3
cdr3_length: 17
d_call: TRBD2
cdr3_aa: CAIRTGLAGTSTDTQYF
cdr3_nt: TGTGCCATCAGGACGGGACTAGCGGGGACCAGCACAGATACGCAGTATTTT

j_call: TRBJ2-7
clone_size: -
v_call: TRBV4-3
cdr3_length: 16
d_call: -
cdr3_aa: CASSQDRLRVGYEQYF
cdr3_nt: TGCGCCAGCAGCCAAGATCGACTCAGGGTTGGGTACGAGCAGTACTTC

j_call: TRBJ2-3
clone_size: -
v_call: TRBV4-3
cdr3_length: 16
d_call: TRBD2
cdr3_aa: CASSPSLGLAGDTQYF
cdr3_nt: TGCGCCAGCAGCCCCTCCCTAGGACTAGCGGGGGATACGCAGTATTTT

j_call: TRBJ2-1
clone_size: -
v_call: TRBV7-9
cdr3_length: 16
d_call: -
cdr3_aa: CASSPQYPGGYNEQFF
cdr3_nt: TGTGCCAGCAGCCCCCAATACCCCGGTGGGTACAATGAGCAGTTCTTC

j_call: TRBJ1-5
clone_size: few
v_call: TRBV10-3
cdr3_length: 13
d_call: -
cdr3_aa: CAISKSFDQPQHF
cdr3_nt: TGTGCCATCAGTAAAAGTTTCGATCAGCCCCAGCATTTT

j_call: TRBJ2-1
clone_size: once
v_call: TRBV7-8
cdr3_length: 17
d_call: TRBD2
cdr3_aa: CASSPPGGASSYNEQFF
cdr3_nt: TGTGCCAGCAGCCCCCCGGGGGGGGCAAGCTCCTACAATGAGCAGTTCTTC

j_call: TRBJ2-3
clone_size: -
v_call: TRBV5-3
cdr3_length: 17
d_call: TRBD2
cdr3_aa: CASSPAGGGFSTDTQYF
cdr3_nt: TGTGCCAGCAGCCCCGCGGGGGGGGGCTTCAGCACAGATACGCAGTATTTT

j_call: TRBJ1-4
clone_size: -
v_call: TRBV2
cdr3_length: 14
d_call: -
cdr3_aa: CASSDRGANEKLFF
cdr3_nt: TGTGCCAGCAGTGACAGGGGTGCTAATGAAAAACTGTTTTTT

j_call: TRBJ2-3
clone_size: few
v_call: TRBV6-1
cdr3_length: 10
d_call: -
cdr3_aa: CASSTYSQYF
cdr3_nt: TGTGCCAGCAGTACCTACTCGCAGTATTTT

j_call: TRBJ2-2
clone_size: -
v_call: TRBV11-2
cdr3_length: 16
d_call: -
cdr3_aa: CASSPGGGRNTGELFF
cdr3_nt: TGTGCCAGCAGCCCGGGAGGGGGCCGGAACACCGGGGAGCTGTTTTTT

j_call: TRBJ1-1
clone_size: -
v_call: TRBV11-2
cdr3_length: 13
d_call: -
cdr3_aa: CASTPPIGPEAFF
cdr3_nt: TGTGCCAGCACCCCCCCGATAGGGCCTGAAGCTTTCTTT

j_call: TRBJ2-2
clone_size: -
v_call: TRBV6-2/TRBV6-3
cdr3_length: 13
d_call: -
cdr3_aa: CASSYKGPGELFF
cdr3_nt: TGTGCCAGCAGTTACAAGGGGCCAGGGGAGCTGTTTTTT

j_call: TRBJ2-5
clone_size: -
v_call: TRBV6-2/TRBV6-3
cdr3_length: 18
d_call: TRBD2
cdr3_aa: CASSYSIWTSGAQETQYF
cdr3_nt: TGTGCCAGCAGTTACTCGATATGGACTAGCGGAGCACAAGAGACCCAGTACTTC